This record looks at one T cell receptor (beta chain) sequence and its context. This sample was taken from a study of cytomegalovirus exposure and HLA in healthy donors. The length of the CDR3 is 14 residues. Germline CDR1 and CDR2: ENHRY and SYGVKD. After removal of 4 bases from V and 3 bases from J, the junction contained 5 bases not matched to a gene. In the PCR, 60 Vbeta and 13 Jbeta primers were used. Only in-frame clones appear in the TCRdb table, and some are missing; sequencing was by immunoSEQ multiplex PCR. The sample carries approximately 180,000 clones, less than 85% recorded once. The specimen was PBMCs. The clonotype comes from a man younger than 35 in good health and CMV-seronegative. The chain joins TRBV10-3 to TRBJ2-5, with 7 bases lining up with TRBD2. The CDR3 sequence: CAISGGLAEETQYF. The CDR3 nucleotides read TGTGCCATCAGTGGAGGCCTAGCGGAAGAGACCCAGTACTTC.